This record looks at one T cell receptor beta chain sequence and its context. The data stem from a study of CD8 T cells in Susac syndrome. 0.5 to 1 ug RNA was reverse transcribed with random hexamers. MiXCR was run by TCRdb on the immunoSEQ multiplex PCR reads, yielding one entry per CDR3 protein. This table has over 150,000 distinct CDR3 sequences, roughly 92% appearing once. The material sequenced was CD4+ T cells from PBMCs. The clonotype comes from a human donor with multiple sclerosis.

Here the CDR3 DNA reads TGTGCCAGCAGTACCCGACAGGACCTCTCTGGAAACACCATATATTTT. This codes for CASSTRQDLSGNTIYF. This chain links TRBV27 with TRBJ1-3, with a tentative D call TRBD1 (6 bases). The germline V and J ends were trimmed by 5 bases and 0 bases, with 14 bases remaining between them. Germline V gene lookup returns CDR1 MNHEY and CDR2 SMNVEV (reference sequence). This CDR3 spans 16 amino acids.